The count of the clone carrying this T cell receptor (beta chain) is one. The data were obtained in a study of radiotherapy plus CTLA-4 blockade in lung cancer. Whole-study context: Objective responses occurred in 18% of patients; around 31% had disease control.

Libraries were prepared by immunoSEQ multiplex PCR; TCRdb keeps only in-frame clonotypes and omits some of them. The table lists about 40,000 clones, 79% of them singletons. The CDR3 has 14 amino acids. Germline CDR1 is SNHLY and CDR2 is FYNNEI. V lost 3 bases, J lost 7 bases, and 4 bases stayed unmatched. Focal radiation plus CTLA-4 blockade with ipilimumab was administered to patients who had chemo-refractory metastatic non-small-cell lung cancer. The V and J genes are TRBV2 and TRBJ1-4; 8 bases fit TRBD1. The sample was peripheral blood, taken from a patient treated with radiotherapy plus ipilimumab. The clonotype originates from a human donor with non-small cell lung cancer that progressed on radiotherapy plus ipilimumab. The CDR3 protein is CASSEDRVVEKLFF. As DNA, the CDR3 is TGTGCCAGCAGTGAGGACAGGGTCGTTGAAAAACTGTTTTTT. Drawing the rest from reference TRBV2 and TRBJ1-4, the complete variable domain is EPEVTQTPSHQVTQMGQEVILRCVPISNHLYFYWYRQILGQKVEFLVSFYNNEISEKSEIFDDQFSVERPDGSNFTLKIRSTKLEDSAMYFCASSEDRVVEKLFFGSGTQLSVL.